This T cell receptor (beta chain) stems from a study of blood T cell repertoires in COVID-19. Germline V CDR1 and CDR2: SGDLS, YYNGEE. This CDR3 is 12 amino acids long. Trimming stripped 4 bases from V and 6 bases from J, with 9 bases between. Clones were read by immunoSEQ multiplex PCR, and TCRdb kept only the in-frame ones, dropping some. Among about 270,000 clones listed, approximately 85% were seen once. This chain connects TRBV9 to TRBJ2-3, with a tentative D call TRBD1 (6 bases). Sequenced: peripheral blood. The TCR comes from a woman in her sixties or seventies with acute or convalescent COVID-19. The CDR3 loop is CASSQGLDTQYF. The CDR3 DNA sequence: TGTGCCAGCAGCCAGGGGCTCGATACGCAGTATTTT. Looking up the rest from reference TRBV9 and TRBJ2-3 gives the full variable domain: DSGVTQTPKHLITATGQRVTLRCSPRSGDLSVYWYQQSLDQGLQFLIQYYNGEERAKGNILERFSAQQFPDLHSELNLSSLELGDSALYFCASSQGLDTQYFGPGTRLTVL.